Listed here is a single TCR beta chain. There are 16 residues in the CDR3. The germline gives CDR1 SGHNT, CDR2 YENEEA. Trimming cost V 0 bases and J 4 bases, with 15 bases left between them. During the collection period, no donor immune events like infections were recorded. TCRdb's copy holds only in-frame clones and misses some; the assay was immunoSEQ multiplex PCR. The sample has 120,000 or so clones, 84% seen once. This sample was included in a study of identifying expanded T cells in peripheral blood. The TCR comes from a person aged 18 to 70 in good health. This chain joins TRBV11-3 and TRBJ1-1; maybe TRBD1 (6 bases). Sequencing was performed on blood. CDR3 sequence: CASSLDFRGGGTEAFF. The CDR3 bases are TGTGCCAGCAGCTTAGATTTTCGGGGAGGGGGCACTGAAGCTTTCTTT.